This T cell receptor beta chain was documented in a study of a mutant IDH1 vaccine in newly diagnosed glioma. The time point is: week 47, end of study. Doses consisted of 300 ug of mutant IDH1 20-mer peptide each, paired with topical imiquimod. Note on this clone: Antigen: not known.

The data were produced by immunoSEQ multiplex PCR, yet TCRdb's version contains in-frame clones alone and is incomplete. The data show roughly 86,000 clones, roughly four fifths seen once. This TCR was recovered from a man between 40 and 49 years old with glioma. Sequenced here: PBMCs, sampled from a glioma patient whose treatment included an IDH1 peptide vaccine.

This CDR3 is CASSQDARGGYNEQFF. CDR3 nucleotides: TGCGCCAGCAGCCAAGACGCGCGGGGGGGGTACAATGAGCAGTTCTTC. The chain joins TRBV4-3 to TRBJ2-1, with 9 positions matching TRBD2. V trimming: 0 bases; J trimming: 4 bases; junction bases outside the gene matches: 4. The germline gives CDR1 LGHNA, CDR2 YSLEER. CDR3 size: 16 residues.